Listed below are T cell receptor beta chains from one sample, sequenced in a study of blood T cell repertoires in COVID-19. Assay used: immunoSEQ multiplex PCR; TCRdb lists only in-frame clones, some missing. Of 150,000 to 200,000 clones in the sample, about 83% were seen once. Sequenced input: peripheral blood. The source is a woman in her sixties or seventies with COVID-19, enrolled during active disease. Each CDR3 is given with its conserved first and last residue. Each record gives: V gene, D gene, clone size, J gene, CDR3 DNA, CDR3 protein. D genes are given only for firm matches. Clone size is stated in some rows and not others, as once, few, many or a class when expanded.

TRBV5-1	.	.	TRBJ1-5	TGCGCCAGCAGCCCCGAAGGGGGGGCGACTCAGCCCCAGCATTTT	CASSPEGGATQPQHF
TRBV12-3/TRBV12-4	TRBD1	.	TRBJ1-1	TGTGCCAGCAGTCCGGGACAGACCGAAGCTTTCTTT	CASSPGQTEAFF
TRBV13	.	.	TRBJ1-2	TGTGCCAGCAGCTCAACAGGGTCTGGCTACACCTTC	CASSSTGSGYTF
TRBV14	.	.	TRBJ1-1	TGTGCCAGCAGCCAAGATTGGACAGAAGCTTTCTTT	CASSQDWTEAFF
TRBV5-1	TRBD1	few	TRBJ1-3	TGCGCCAGCAGCTGGACAGGGGAAGGGAACACCATATATTTT	CASSWTGEGNTIYF
TRBV10-3	.	.	TRBJ1-2	TGTGCCATCAGTGAATCCCCCGTCGCGGGGGCCGGTGGCTACACCTTC	CAISESPVAGAGGYTF
TRBV18	.	.	TRBJ2-2	TGTGCCAGCTCACCACGGTCACAGTTGAACACCGGGGAGCTGTTTTTT	CASSPRSQLNTGELFF
TRBV29-1	.	few	TRBJ2-7	TGCAGCGTTGAATCGGGGGCCTACGAGCAGTACTTC	CSVESGAYEQYF
TRBV30	.	.	TRBJ2-6	TGTGCCTGGAGTGATAATCGAGTCTCTGGGGCCAACGTCCTGACTTTC	CAWSDNRVSGANVLTF
TRBV19	TRBD2	.	TRBJ2-3	TGTGCCAGTACCGGGGGAGGGGACGGAGATACGCAGTATTTT	CASTGGGDGDTQYF
TRBV5-5	.	.	TRBJ2-1	TGTGCCAGCAGCTTGCTCGGCAGGAATGAGCAGTTCTTC	CASSLLGRNEQFF
TRBV10-3	.	.	TRBJ1-5	TGTGCCATCAGTGAAAACACCACAGGGATAAGCAATCAGCCCCAGCATTTT	CAISENTTGISNQPQHF
TRBV27	TRBD1	.	TRBJ1-5	TGTGCCAGCAGTGGACAGGGTGGTCAGCCCCAGCATTTT	CASSGQGGQPQHF
TRBV6-6	TRBD1	.	TRBJ1-2	TGTGCCAGCAGCAAACACAGGGGGCGCGACTATGGCTACACCTTC	CASSKHRGRDYGYTF
TRBV11-2	TRBD2	.	TRBJ2-3	TGTGCCAGCAGAGAACTAGCGGGAGCAGATACGCAGTATTTT	CASRELAGADTQYF
TRBV3-1/TRBV3-2	.	.	TRBJ2-5	TGTGCCAGCAGCCAAAAGTTCGGAGAGACCCAGTACTTC	CASSQKFGETQYF
TRBV28	TRBD1	.	TRBJ1-5	TGTGCCAGCAGTCCAACCGGGACAGGTTTCAATCAGCCCCAGCATTTT	CASSPTGTGFNQPQHF
TRBV7-2	.	.	TRBJ1-1	TGTGCCAGCAGCTTAGGAGGGAGTCAGAACACTGAAGCTTTCTTT	CASSLGGSQNTEAFF
TRBV9	.	.	TRBJ2-2	TGTGCCAGCAGGACCTTGCAGGGCACCGGGGAGCTGTTTTTT	CASRTLQGTGELFF
TRBV5-1	TRBD1	few	TRBJ1-1	TGCGCCAGCAGCTTGGTCTTGACGGGACAGGCGAACACTGAAGCTTTCTTT	CASSLVLTGQANTEAFF
TRBV27	TRBD1	few	TRBJ2-7	TGTGCCAGCAACTTGGAATGGACAGGAGCCTACGAGCAGTACTTC	CASNLEWTGAYEQYF
TRBV5-1	TRBD1	.	TRBJ1-1	TGCGCCAGCAGCCGGGACAGGGGGAGGACTGAAGCTTTCTTT	CASSRDRGRTEAFF
TRBV6-6	.	.	TRBJ1-1	TGTGCTTCCCTGCCCGGGATCACTGAAGCTTTCTTT	CASLPGITEAFF
TRBV7-2	.	.	TRBJ1-2	TGTGCCAGCAGCTTAGTCCGGGGTGATTATGGCTACACCTTC	CASSLVRGDYGYTF
TRBV24-1	TRBD2	.	TRBJ2-3	TGTGCCACCAGCGCACCTAGCGGGATTTTTGATACGCAGTATTTT	CATSAPSGIFDTQYF
TRBV11-3	TRBD1	.	TRBJ1-3	TGTGCCAGCAGCAACCGGTACAGGGGCCGCGACGTTGGAAACACCATATATTTT	CASSNRYRGRDVGNTIYF
TRBV5-5	TRBD2	.	TRBJ2-3	TGTGCCAGCACCCATAGCGGGAGGACCACAGATACGCAGTATTTT	CASTHSGRTTDTQYF
TRBV6-5	.	.	TRBJ2-2	TGTGCCAGCAGTTACTCTTTGTCGACCGGGGAGCTGTTTTTT	CASSYSLSTGELFF
TRBV19	TRBD2	.	TRBJ2-1	TGTGCCAGCAGACTAGCGGGAGGTGGTAATGAGCAGTTCTTC	CASRLAGGGNEQFF
TRBV28	.	.	TRBJ1-1	TGTGCCAGCAGTTTGGGGAGGATGTCTGAAGCTTTCTTT	CASSLGRMSEAFF
TRBV13	TRBD1	.	TRBJ2-7	TGTGCCAGCAGCTTACTTCAAGGGGGCGCTTACGAGCAGTACTTC	CASSLLQGGAYEQYF
TRBV27	.	.	TRBJ1-6	TGTGCCAGCAGTTTAAAACCCAACAGTTCACCCCTCCACTTT	CASSLKPNSSPLHF
TRBV4-2	TRBD1	.	TRBJ1-6	TGTGCCAGCAGCCAAGGACAGGGTATGACACCCCTCCACTTT	CASSQGQGMTPLHF
TRBV12-3/TRBV12-4	.	.	TRBJ2-7	TGTGCCAGCAATCGGGGGACCTACGAGCAGTACTTC	CASNRGTYEQYF
TRBV7-9	.	.	TRBJ2-5	TGTGCCAGCAGCTTCCACAGGGACGCCGAGACCCAGTACTTC	CASSFHRDAETQYF
TRBV4-1	.	.	TRBJ1-2	TGCGCCAGCAGCCAAGATACAGGCCTAGGAGGCTACACCTTC	CASSQDTGLGGYTF
TRBV19	TRBD2	.	TRBJ2-7	TGTGCCAGTAGTATAGAGGCTAGCGGGAGTCTATCCTACGAGCAGTACTTC	CASSIEASGSLSYEQYF
TRBV7-2	TRBD2	.	TRBJ2-1	TGTGCCAGCAGCTTAGATTCGGCTAGCGGGAGGGAGCAGTTCTTC	CASSLDSASGREQFF
TRBV4-2	.	.	TRBJ2-1	TGTGCCAGCAGCCAAGGACAGAGTTACAATGAGCAGTTCTTC	CASSQGQSYNEQFF
TRBV6-2/TRBV6-3	TRBD1	.	TRBJ2-1	TGTGCCAGCAGTACAGGACAGGGGGCTGGCAATGAGCAGTTCTTC	CASSTGQGAGNEQFF